This passage covers 3 T cell receptor beta chains from one sample sequenced in a study of blood T cell repertoires in COVID-19. The method was immunoSEQ multiplex PCR; TCRdb's version includes in-frame clones alone and lacks a portion of them. The table shows approximately 23,000 clones, with 70% to 90% occurring only once. Sequences were obtained from peripheral blood. These receptors were collected from a woman of 80 years or more with active COVID-19.

The V and J genes are TRBV2 and TRBJ2-7; 12 bases are a match to TRBD1. Germline loops: CDR1 SNHLY, CDR2 FYNNEI. V shed 6 bases and J 6 bases; nucleotides not matched to a gene: 9. The length of the CDR3 is 15 residues. Here the CDR3 reads CASSLRDRGQGEQYF. The CDR3, as DNA: TGTGCCAGCAGCCTAAGGGACAGGGGGCAGGGCGAGCAGTACTTC. Variable domain in full (rest from reference TRBV2 and TRBJ2-7): EPEVTQTPSHQVTQMGQEVILRCVPISNHLYFYWYRQILGQKVEFLVSFYNNEISEKSEIFDDQFSVERPDGSNFTLKIRSTKLEDSAMYFCASSLRDRGQGEQYFGPGTRLTVT.

This clone occurred once. The gene calls are TRBV7-2 and TRBJ1-2; D gene ambiguous. Germline V gene sequence: CDR1 SGHTA, CDR2 FQGNSA. The CDR3 spans 15 residues. V was cut by 5 bases and J by 8 bases, with 21 bases left in between. CDR3 amino acids: CASSLGGEGSSGYTF. Written as DNA, the CDR3 is TGTGCCAGCAGCCTAGGCGGGGAGGGTTCTAGCGGCTACACCTTC.

The chain couples TRBV27 to TRBJ2-7; 9 bases agree with TRBD1. The V gene end was trimmed by 4 bases and the J gene end by 6 bases; junction bases not matched to a gene: 10. Germline values: CDR1 MNHEY, CDR2 SMNVEV (reference sequence). The CDR3 consists of 15 residues. CDR3 bases: TGTGCCAGCAGTTCGCCCTCCGGACAGGGGATCGAGCAGTACTTC. It codes for CASSSPSGQGIEQYF.